One sample yielded the 18 T cell receptor beta chains listed below, sequenced in a study of response to subunit inactivated influenza vaccine. TCRdb re-analysed the RT-PCR reads in MiXCR, keeping a single row per CDR3 protein. The profile shows some 800,000 distinct CDR3 sequences, 20% to 25% of them singletons. Sample: PBMCs from blood, taken roughly 5 days after vaccination. Receptors originate from a man aged 45 to 65 who received an inactivated influenza vaccine.

This clonotype was seen more than once but under ten times. The chain couples TRBV5-1 to TRBJ1-6, with TRBD1 as a possible D gene (5 bases). CDR3 length: 16 amino acids. The ends were cut back, 3 bases at V and 0 bases at J, with 10 bases in the middle. Germline values: CDR1 SGHRS, CDR2 YFSETQ. The CDR3 region is CASSSGHSSYNSPLHF. In DNA form, the CDR3 reads TGCGCCAGCAGCTCAGGACATAGCTCCTATAATTCACCCCTCCACTTT.

This clonotype was seen at least ten times. This chain connects TRBV7-6 to TRBJ2-7, with TRBD1 matching 9 bases. CDR1 and CDR2 from the germline V gene are SGHVS and FNYEAQ. The CDR3 is 14 residues long. The ends lost 5 bases at V and 5 bases at J; junction bases unmatched: 7. CDR3 nucleotide sequence: TGTGCCAGCAGCCCTACGGACAGGGGACACGAGCAGTACTTC. Translation gives CASSPTDRGHEQYF.

A few counts support this clonotype. The chain employs TRBV7-9 and TRBJ2-7; D possibly matches TRBD1 or TRBD2 (6 bases each). The CDR3 length is 14 residues. The germline V gene has CDR1 SEHNR and CDR2 FQNEAQ (reference sequence). The ends were cut back, 4 bases at V and 7 bases at J, with 17 bases in the middle. CDR3 in DNA: TGTGCCAGCAGCTACTGGGGGGCCCCGGGGGAGCAGTACTTC. This codes for CASSYWGAPGEQYF.

The V gene is TRBV29-1, the J gene TRBJ2-1, with D perhaps matching TRBD2 (6 bases). The ends were cut back, 1 base at V and 2 bases at J, with 12 bases in the middle. CDR3 size: 15 residues. Germline assignment: CDR1 SQVTM and CDR2 ANQGSEA. Here the CDR3 reads CSVEVRDQPYNEQFF. The CDR3 DNA sequence: TGCAGCGTTGAAGTGCGGGACCAGCCCTACAATGAGCAGTTCTTC.

The rearrangement links TRBV7-2 to TRBJ2-1, with TRBD1 identical over 7 bases. The CDR3 has 13 residues. Germline values: CDR1 SGHTA, CDR2 FQGNSA. The V and J ends lost 5 bases and 10 bases, in that order; junction bases with no gene match: 8. CDR3 sequence (DNA): TGTGCCAGCAGCAAAGACAGGGATCAGGAGCAGTTCTTC. Translated: CASSKDRDQEQFF.

This chain joins TRBV10-3 and TRBJ2-6; no reliable D call. The CDR3 covers 13 residues. Germline V gives CDR1 ENHRY, CDR2 SYGVKD. V was trimmed by 7 bases and J by 2 bases, leaving 6 bases between them. CDR3 nucleotide sequence: TGTGCCATCAAGGCAGCTGGGGCCAACGTCCTGACTTTC. Amino acid sequence: CAIKAAGANVLTF.

The rearrangement links TRBV15 to TRBJ2-3, with unresolved D. This CDR3 has 14 amino acids. Trimming removed 5 bases from V and 4 bases from J, with 13 bases in between. From germline, CDR1 is LNHNV and CDR2 YYDKDF (reference sequence). The CDR3 is CATSGSAWADTQYF. CDR3 sequence (DNA): TGTGCCACCAGCGGAAGCGCCTGGGCAGATACGCAGTATTTT.

In this sample, this clonotype turned up a few times. The V gene is TRBV3-1, the J gene TRBJ2-5, with 7 positions matching TRBD1. This CDR3 has 13 residues. Germline values: CDR1 LGHDT, CDR2 YNNKEL (reference sequence). V lost 6 bases to trimming and J lost 7 bases; unmatched junction nucleotides: 8. CDR3: CASRQRQGGTQYF. The DNA of the CDR3 is TGTGCCAGCAGACAAAGACAGGGCGGGACCCAGTACTTC.

This chain links TRBV5-4 with TRBJ2-5; a possible D gene is TRBD2 (5 bases). Germline CDR1 SGHNT, CDR2 YYREEE (reference sequence). CDR3 length equals 15 residues. Trimming took off 4 bases at V and 2 bases at J, with 15 bases between the two ends. The CDR3 bases are TGTGCCAGCAGCAATGATCCGGGATCTCAAGAGACCCAGTACTTC. Residues: CASSNDPGSQETQYF.

The chain is built from TRBV24-1 and TRBJ1-2; D gene unclear. In germline, CDR1 is KGHDR, CDR2 SFDVKD. This CDR3 is 12 amino acids long. V lost 1 base and J lost 8, with 7 bases in between. CDR3 in DNA: TGTGCCACCAGTGATTTAACCTACGGCTACACCTTC. Translating it yields CATSDLTYGYTF.

There are a few counts of this clonotype. J is TRBJ1-2 and V is TRBV4-3, with 9 bases aligning to TRBD1. With V trimmed by 4 bases and J by 4 bases, 7 bases remained unmatched. Germline V gene sequence: CDR1 LGHNA, CDR2 YSLEER. This CDR3 region has 15 residues. The CDR3 is CASSPSGTGSYGYTF. The DNA for the CDR3 is TGCGCCAGCAGCCCAAGTGGGACAGGGAGCTATGGCTACACCTTC.

The rearrangement links TRBV7-6 to TRBJ1-6, with 7 bases matching TRBD1. Germline V gives CDR1 SGHVS, CDR2 FNYEAQ. The CDR3 loop spans 16 amino acids. J gave up 0 bases and V 1 base, and 0 bases lay outside the gene matches. The CDR3: CASSLGDSSYNSPLHF. In DNA form, the CDR3 reads TGTGCCAGCAGCTTAGGGGACAGCTCCTATAATTCACCCCTCCACTTT.

This clonotype was detected many times. V and J are TRBV19 and TRBJ2-1; 7 bases align to TRBD2. CDR1 is LNHDA and CDR2 is SQIVND in the germline V gene (reference sequence). J gave up 4 bases and V 2 bases, and 11 bases lay outside the gene matches. The CDR3 extends over 17 amino acids. This chain's CDR3 is CASSIRSGLGPYNEQFF. CDR3 in DNA: TGTGCCAGTAGTATAAGGTCCGGACTAGGACCTTACAATGAGCAGTTCTTC.

This sequence joins TRBV5-1 and TRBJ2-1; D possibly corresponds to TRBD1 (6 bases). Germline V gene sequence: CDR1 SGHRS, CDR2 YFSETQ. The CDR3 runs 13 residues. V shed 0 bases and J shed 9 bases, with 10 bases lying between them. This CDR3 reads CASSLDGGLEQFF. DNA for the CDR3: TGCGCCAGCAGCTTGGATGGGGGCCTTGAGCAGTTCTTC.

This clonotype turned up a few times. This chain connects TRBV20-1 to TRBJ2-7, with D maybe TRBD2 (6 bases). The length of the CDR3 is 16 residues. CDR1 and CDR2 (germline): DFQATT, SNEGSKA (reference sequence). With 3 bases removed from V and 0 bases from J, the gap between germline ends came to 18 bases. In nucleotides, the CDR3 is TGCAGTGCTAGTGATCTACGGGACTTCCCCTCCTACGAGCAGTACTTC. It specifies CSASDLRDFPSYEQYF.

This clonotype was seen at least ten times. The rearrangement joins TRBV29-1 to TRBJ1-1, with TRBD1 matching over 8 bases. This CDR3 spans 14 amino acids. V shed 2 bases and J 8 bases; nucleotides not matched to a gene: 10. Germline CDR1 SQVTM, CDR2 ANQGSEA. The CDR3 region is CSVERVDRGTEAFF. The CDR3 coding sequence is TGCAGCGTTGAAAGGGTTGACAGGGGTACCGAAGCTTTCTTT.

The chain carries TRBV12-3 or TRBV12-4 and TRBJ2-2; TRBD2 is a possible D gene (6 bases). The CDR3 is 15 amino acids. The V and J ends lost 6 bases and 1 base respectively, with 12 bases between them. CDR3 region: CASSEPGLNTGELFF. CDR3 nucleotide sequence: TGTGCCAGCAGCGAGCCGGGACTGAACACCGGGGAGCTGTTTTTT.

CDR3 in DNA: TGTGCCAGCAGTTACTCTTCAGTCAACAGGGGAGGTCACACTGAAGCTTTCTTT. Protein sequence: CASSYSSVNRGGHTEAFF. J is TRBJ1-1 and V is TRBV6-5, with TRBD1 matching over 7 bases. The CDR3 spans 18 residues. The germline CDR1 and CDR2 sequences are MNHEY and SVGAGI. Losses at the gene ends were 0 bases for V and 3 bases for J; bases not matched to a gene: 13.